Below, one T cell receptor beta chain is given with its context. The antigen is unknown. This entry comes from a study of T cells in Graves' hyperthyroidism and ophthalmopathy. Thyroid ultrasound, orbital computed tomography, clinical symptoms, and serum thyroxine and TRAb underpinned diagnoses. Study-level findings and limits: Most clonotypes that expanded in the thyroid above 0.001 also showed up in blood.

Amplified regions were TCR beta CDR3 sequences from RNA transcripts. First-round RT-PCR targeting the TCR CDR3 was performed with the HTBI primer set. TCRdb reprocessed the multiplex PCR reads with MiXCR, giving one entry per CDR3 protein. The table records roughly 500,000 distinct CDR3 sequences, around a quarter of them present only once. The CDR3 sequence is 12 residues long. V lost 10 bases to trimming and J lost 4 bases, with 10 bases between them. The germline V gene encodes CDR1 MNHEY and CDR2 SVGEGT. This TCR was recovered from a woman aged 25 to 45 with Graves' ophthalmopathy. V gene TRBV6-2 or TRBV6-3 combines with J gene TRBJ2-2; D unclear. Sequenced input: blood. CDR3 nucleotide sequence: TGTGCCACCACGACCTTCACCGGGGAGCTGTTTTTT. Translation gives CATTTFTGELFF.